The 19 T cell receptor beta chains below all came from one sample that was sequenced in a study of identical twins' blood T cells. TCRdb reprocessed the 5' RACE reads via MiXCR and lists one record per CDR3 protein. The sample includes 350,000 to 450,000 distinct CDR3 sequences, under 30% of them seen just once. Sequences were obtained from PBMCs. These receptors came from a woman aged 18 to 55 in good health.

DNA for the CDR3: TGCAGTGCTAGAGAGCCGGATACTAGCGAAAAACTGTTTTTT. Protein product: CSAREPDTSEKLFF. The chain employs TRBV20-1 and TRBJ1-4; D not certain. The CDR3 consists of 14 residues. Per germline, CDR1 DFQATT and CDR2 SNEGSKA (reference sequence). V lost 0 bases to trimming and J lost 8 bases, with 13 bases between them.

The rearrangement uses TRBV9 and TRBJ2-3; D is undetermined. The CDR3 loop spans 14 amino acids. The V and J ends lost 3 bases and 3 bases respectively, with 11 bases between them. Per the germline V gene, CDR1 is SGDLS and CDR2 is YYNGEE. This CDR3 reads CASSGPLGTDTQYF. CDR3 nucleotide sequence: TGTGCCAGCAGCGGCCCCTTAGGTACAGATACGCAGTATTTT. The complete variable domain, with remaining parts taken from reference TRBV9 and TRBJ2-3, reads DSGVTQTPKHLITATGQRVTLRCSPRSGDLSVYWYQQSLDQGLQFLIQYYNGEERAKGNILERFSAQQFPDLHSELNLSSLELGDSALYFCASSGPLGTDTQYFGPGTRLTVL.

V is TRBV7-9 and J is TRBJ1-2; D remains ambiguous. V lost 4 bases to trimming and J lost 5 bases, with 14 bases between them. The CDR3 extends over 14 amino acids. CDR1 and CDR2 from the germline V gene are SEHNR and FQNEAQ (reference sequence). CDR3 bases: TGTGCCAGCAGCTCCGACGGAATCCATTATGGCTACACCTTC. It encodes CASSSDGIHYGYTF. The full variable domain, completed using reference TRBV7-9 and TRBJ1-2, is DTGVSQNPRHKITKRGQNVTFRCDPISEHNRLYWYRQTLGQGPEFLTYFQNEAQLEKSRLLSDRFSAERPKGSFSTLEIQRTEQGDSAMYLCASSSDGIHYGYTFGSGTRLTVV.

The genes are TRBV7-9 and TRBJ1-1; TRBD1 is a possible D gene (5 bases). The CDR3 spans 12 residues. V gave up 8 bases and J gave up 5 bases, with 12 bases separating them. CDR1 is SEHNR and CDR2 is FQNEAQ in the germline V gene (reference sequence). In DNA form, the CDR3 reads TGTGCCAGCGGTACAGGAGGGACTGAAGCTTTCTTT. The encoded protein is CASGTGGTEAFF.

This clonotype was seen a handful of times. This chain's CDR3 is CSVTDSRVEYNEQFF. CDR3 sequence (DNA): TGCAGCGTGACGGACAGCCGAGTTGAGTACAATGAGCAGTTCTTC. The chain couples TRBV29-1 to TRBJ2-1; D perhaps matches TRBD1 (6 bases). Germline V gives CDR1 SQVTM, CDR2 ANQGSEA. The ends were cut back, 6 bases at V and 4 bases at J, with 19 bases in the middle. There are 15 residues in the CDR3.

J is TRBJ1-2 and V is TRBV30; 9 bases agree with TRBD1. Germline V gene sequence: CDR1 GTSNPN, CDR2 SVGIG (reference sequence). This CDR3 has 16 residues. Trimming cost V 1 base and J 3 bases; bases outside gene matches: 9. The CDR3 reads CAWSAGTGRHYYGYTF. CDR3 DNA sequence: TGTGCCTGGAGTGCAGGGACAGGGCGGCACTACTATGGCTACACCTTC.

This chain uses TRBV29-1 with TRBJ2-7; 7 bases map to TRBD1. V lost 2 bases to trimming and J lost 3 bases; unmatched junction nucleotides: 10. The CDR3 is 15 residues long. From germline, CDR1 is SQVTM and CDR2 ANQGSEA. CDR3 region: CSVEKQGQVYYEQYF. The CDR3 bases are TGCAGCGTTGAAAAGCAAGGACAGGTCTACTACGAGCAGTACTTC.

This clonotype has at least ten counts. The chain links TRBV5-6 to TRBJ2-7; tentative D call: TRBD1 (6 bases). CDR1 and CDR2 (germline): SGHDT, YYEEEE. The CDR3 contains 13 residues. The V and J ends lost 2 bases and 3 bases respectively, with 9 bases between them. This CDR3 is CASSFGQFYEQYF. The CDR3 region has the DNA TGTGCCAGCAGCTTCGGACAGTTCTACGAGCAGTACTTC.

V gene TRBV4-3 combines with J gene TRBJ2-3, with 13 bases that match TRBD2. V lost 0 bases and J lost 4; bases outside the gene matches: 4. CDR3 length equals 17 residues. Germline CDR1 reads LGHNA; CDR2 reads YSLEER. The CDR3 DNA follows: TGCGCCAGCAGCCAAGACGGACTAGCGGGAGCGGCAGATACGCAGTATTTT. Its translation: CASSQDGLAGAADTQYF.

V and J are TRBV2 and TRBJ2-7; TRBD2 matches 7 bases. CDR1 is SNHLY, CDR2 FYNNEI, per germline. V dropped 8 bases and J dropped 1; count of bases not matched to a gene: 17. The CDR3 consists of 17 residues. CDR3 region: CASAGGIGEPFSYEQYF. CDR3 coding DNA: TGTGCCAGCGCCGGGGGGATCGGAGAGCCCTTTTCCTACGAGCAGTACTTC.

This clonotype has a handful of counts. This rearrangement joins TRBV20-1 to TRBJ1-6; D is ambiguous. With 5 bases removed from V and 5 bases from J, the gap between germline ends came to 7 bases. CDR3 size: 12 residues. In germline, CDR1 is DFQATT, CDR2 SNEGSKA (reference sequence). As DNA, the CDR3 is TGCAGTGCTTCGGGAAATAATTCACCCCTCCACTTT. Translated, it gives CSASGNNSPLHF.

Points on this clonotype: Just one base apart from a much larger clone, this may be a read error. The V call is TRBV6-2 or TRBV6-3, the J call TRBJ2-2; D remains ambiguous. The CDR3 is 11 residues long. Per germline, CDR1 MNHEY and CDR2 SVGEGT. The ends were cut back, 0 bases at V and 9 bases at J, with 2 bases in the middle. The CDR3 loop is CASSYSWELFF. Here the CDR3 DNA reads TGTGCCAGCAGTTACTCCTGGGAGCTGTTTTTT.

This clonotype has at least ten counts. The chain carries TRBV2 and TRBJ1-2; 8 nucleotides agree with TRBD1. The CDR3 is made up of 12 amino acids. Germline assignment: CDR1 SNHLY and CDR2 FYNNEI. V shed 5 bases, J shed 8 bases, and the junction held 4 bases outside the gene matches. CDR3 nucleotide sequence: TGTGCCAGCAGTTTCAGGGGGCAGGGCTACACCTTC. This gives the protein CASSFRGQGYTF. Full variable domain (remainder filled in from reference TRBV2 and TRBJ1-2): EPEVTQTPSHQVTQMGQEVILRCVPISNHLYFYWYRQILGQKVEFLVSFYNNEISEKSEIFDDQFSVERPDGSNFTLKIRSTKLEDSAMYFCASSFRGQGYTFGSGTRLTVV.

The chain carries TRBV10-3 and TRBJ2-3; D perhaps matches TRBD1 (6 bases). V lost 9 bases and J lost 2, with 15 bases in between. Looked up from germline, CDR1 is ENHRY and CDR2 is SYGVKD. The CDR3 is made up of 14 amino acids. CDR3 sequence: CAIGEWTDTDTQYF. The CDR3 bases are TGTGCCATTGGTGAATGGACAGACACAGATACGCAGTATTTT.

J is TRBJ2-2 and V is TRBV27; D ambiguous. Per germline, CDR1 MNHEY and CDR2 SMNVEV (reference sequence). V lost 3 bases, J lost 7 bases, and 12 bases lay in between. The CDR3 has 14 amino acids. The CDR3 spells CASSFGAASGELFF. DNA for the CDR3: TGTGCCAGCAGTTTCGGAGCCGCGAGCGGGGAGCTGTTTTTT.

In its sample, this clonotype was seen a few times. The CDR3 region is CSAGGVFEAFF. CDR3 nucleotides: TGCAGTGCTGGAGGTGTGTTCGAAGCTTTCTTT. This chain joins TRBV20-1 and TRBJ1-1; D is uncertain. Germline CDR1 and CDR2: DFQATT and SNEGSKA (reference sequence). V lost 5 bases and J 8 bases, leaving 12 bases between the germline ends. The CDR3 covers 11 residues.

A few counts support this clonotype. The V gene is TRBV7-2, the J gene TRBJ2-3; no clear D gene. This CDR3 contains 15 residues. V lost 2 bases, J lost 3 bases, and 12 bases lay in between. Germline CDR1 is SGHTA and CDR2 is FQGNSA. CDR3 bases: TGTGCCAGCAGCTTACGTGGGCCGTTGACAGATACGCAGTATTTT. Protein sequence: CASSLRGPLTDTQYF.

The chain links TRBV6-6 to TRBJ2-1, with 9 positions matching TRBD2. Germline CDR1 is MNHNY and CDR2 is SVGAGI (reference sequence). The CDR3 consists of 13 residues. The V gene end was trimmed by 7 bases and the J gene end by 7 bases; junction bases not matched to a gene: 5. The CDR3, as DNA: TGTGCCAGCACGCCAGCGGGAGGAAATGAGCAGTTCTTC. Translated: CASTPAGGNEQFF.

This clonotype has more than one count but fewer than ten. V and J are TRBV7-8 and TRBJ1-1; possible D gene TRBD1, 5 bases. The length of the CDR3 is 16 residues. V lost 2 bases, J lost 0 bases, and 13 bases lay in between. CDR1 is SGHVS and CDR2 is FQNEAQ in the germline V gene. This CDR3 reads CASSLHQGQMNTEAFF. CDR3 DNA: TGTGCCAGCAGCTTACACCAAGGACAAATGAACACTGAAGCTTTCTTT.